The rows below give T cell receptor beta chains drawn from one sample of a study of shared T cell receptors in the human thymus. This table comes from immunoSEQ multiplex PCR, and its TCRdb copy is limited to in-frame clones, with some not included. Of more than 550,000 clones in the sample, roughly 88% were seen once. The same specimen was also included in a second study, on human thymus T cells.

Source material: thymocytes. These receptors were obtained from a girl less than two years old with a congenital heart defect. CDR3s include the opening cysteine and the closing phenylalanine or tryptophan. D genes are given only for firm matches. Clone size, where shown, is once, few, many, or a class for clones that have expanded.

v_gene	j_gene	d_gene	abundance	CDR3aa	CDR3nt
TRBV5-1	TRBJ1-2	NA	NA	CASSAAPANYGYTF	TGCGCCAGCAGCGCGGCTCCAGCTAACTATGGCTACACCTTC
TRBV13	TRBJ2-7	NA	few	CASSSPHGSEQYF	TGTGCCAGCAGCTCCCCTCACGGTAGCGAGCAGTACTTC
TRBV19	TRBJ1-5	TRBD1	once	CASSMGGGQGGGQPQHF	TGTGCCAGTAGTATGGGCGGGGGACAGGGTGGGGGTCAGCCCCAGCATTTT
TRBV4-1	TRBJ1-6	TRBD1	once	CASSQRDRWSLNSPLHF	TGCGCCAGCAGCCAAAGGGACAGGTGGTCTTTGAATTCACCCCTCCACTTT
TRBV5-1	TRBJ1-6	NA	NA	CASSFDFNSPLHF	TGCGCCAGCAGCTTCGACTTTAATTCACCCCTCCACTTT
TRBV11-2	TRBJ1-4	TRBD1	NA	CASSCKTGTGGPTNEKLFF	TGTGCCAGCAGCTGTAAAACCGGGACAGGGGGACCAACTAATGAAAAACTGTTTTTT
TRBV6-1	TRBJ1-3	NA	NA	CASSGRYFRGILGNTIYF	TGTGCCAGCAGTGGACGATATTTCAGGGGAATCCTTGGAAACACCATATATTTT
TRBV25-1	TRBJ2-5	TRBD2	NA	CASSKKRTSGETQYF	TGTGCCAGCAGTAAGAAACGGACTAGCGGAGAGACCCAGTACTTC
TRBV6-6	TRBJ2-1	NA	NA	CASSRWGGQGYNEQFF	TGTGCCAGCAGCCGATGGGGGGGCCAAGGTTACAATGAGCAGTTCTTC
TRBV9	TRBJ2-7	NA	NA	CASNRGNSSYEQYF	TGTGCCAGCAATCGGGGTAACAGCTCCTACGAGCAGTACTTC
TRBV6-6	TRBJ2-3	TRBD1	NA	CATTTGTGCPDTQYF	TGTGCCACTACAACCGGGACAGGGTGCCCAGATACGCAGTATTTT
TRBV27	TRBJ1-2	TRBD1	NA	CASSSGTGGNYGYTF	TGTGCCAGCAGTTCCGGGACAGGGGGCAACTATGGCTACACCTTC
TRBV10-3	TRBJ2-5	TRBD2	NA	CAISGGSGVLQETQYF	TGTGCCATCAGTGGAGGTAGCGGGGTTCTCCAAGAGACCCAGTACTTC
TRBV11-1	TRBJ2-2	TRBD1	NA	CASSLAGTGGITGELFF	TGTGCCAGCAGCTTAGCTGGGACAGGGGGGATCACCGGGGAGCTGTTTTTT
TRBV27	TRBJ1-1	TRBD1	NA	CASSSQGATEAFF	TGTGCCAGCAGTTCACAGGGGGCCACTGAAGCTTTCTTT
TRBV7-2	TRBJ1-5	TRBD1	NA	CASSPTSGTGRSSNQPQHF	TGTGCCAGCAGCCCAACTTCCGGGACAGGGCGAAGTAGCAATCAGCCCCAGCATTTT
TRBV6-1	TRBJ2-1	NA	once	CASSEGRGQATYNEQFF	TGTGCCAGCAGTGAAGGGCGGGGGCAAGCTACCTACAATGAGCAGTTCTTC
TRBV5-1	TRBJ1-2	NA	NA	CASGGTLRGRNYGYTF	TGCGCCAGCGGGGGGACGTTGAGGGGCCGAAACTATGGCTACACCTTC